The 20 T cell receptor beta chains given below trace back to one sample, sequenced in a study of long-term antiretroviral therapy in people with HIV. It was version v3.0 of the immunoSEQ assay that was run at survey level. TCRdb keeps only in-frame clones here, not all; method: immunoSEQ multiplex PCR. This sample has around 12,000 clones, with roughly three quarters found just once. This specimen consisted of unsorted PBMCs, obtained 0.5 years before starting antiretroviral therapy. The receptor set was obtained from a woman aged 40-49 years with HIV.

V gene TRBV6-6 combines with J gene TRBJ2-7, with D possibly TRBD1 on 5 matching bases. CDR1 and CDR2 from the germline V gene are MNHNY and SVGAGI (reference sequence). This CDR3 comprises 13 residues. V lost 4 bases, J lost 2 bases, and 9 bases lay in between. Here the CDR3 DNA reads TGTGCCAGCAGTTTGACAGACACCTACGAGCAGTACTTC. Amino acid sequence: CASSLTDTYEQYF.

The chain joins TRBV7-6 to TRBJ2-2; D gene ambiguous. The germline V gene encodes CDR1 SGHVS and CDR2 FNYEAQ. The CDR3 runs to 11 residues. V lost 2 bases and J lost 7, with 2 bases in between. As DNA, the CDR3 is TGTGCCAGCAGCTTATTCGGGGAGCTGTTTTTT. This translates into CASSLFGELFF.

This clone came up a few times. CDR3 nucleotides: TGTGCCAGCAGTTACAGTACCACCGGGGAGCTGTTTTTT. Translation: CASSYSTTGELFF. The chain links TRBV6-5 to TRBJ2-2; D gene ambiguous. Germline values: CDR1 MNHEY, CDR2 SVGAGI. This CDR3 has 13 residues. The V end lost 2 bases, the J end lost 4 bases, and 5 bases lay between the germline ends.

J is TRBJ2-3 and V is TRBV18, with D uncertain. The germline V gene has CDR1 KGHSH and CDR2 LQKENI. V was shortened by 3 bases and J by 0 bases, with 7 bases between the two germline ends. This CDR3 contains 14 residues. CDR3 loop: CASSPLTSTDTQYF. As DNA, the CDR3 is TGTGCCAGCTCACCTTTGACTAGCACAGATACGCAGTATTTT.

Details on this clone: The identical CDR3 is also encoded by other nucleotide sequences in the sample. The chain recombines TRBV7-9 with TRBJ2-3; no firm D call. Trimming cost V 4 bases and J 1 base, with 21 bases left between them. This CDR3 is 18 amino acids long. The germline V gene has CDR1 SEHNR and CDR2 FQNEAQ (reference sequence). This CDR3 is CASSSLDIGRVGTDTQYF. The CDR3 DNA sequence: TGTGCCAGCAGCTCTCTCGACATAGGAAGGGTGGGCACAGATACGCAGTATTTT.

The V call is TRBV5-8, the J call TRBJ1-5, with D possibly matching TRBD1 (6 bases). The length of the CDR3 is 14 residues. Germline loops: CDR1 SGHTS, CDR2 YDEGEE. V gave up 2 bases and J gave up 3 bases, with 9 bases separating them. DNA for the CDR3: TGTGCCAGCAGCTTCGGACAGTACAATCAGCCCCAGCATTTT. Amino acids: CASSFGQYNQPQHF.

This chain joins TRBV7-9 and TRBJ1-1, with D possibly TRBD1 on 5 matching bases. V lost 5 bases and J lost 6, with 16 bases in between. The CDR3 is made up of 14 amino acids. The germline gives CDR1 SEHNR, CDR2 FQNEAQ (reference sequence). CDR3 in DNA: TGTGCCAGCAGCAACAAAGGCGGGGCAGCTGAAGCTTTCTTT. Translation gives CASSNKGGAAEAFF.

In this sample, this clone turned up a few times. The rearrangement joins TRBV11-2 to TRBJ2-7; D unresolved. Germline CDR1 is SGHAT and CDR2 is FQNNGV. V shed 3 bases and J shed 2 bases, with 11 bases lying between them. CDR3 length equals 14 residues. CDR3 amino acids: CASSLGSRPYEQYF. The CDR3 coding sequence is TGTGCCAGCAGCTTGGGAAGCCGCCCCTACGAGCAGTACTTC.

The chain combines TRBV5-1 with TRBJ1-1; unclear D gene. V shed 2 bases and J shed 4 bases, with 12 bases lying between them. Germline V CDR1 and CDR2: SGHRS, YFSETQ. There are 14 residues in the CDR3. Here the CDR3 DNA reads TGCGCCAGCAGCTTACTTGGGCGCGGCACTGAAGCTTTCTTT. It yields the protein CASSLLGRGTEAFF. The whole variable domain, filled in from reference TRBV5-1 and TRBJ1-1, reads KAGVTQTPRYLIKTRGQQVTLSCSPISGHRSVSWYQQTPGQGLQFLFEYFSETQRNKGNFPGRFSGRQFSNSRSEMNVSTLELGDSALYLCASSLLGRGTEAFFGQGTRLTVV.

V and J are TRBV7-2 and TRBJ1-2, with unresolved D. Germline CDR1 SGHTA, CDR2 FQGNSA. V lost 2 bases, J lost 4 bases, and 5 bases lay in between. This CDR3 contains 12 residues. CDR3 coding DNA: TGTGCCAGCAGCTTAAGGAGCTATGGCTACACCTTC. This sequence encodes CASSLRSYGYTF.

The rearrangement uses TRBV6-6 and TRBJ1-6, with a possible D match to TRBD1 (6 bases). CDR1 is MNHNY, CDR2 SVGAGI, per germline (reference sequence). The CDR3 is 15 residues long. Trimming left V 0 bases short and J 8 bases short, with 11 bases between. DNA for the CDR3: TGTGCCAGCAGTTACTCCCGGGACACTTATTCACCCCTCCACTTT. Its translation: CASSYSRDTYSPLHF.

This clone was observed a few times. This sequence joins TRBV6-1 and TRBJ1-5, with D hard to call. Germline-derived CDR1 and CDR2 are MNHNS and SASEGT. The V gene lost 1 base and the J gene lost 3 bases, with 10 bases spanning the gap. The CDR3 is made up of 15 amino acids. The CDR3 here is CASSEGTAANQPQHF. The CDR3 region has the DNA TGTGCCAGCAGTGAAGGGACTGCCGCCAATCAGCCCCAGCATTTT.

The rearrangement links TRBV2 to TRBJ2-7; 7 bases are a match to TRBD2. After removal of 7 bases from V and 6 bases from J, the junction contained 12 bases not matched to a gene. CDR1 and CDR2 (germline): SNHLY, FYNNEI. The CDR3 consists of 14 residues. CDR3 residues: CASTGGLDSGEQYF. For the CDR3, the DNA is TGTGCCAGCACGGGGGGTCTCGACTCCGGCGAGCAGTACTTC. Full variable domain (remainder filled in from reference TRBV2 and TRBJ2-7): EPEVTQTPSHQVTQMGQEVILRCVPISNHLYFYWYRQILGQKVEFLVSFYNNEISEKSEIFDDQFSVERPDGSNFTLKIRSTKLEDSAMYFCASTGGLDSGEQYFGPGTRLTVT.

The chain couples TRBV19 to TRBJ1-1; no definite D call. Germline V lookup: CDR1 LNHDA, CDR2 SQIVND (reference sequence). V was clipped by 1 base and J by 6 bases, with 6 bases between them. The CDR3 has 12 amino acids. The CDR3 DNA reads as TGTGCCAGTAGTATAGGGGCCGCTGAAGCTTTCTTT. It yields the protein CASSIGAAEAFF.

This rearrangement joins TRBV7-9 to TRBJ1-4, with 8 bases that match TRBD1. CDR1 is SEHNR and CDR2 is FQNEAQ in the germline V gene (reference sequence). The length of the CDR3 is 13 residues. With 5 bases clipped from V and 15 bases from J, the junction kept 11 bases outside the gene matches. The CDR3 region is CASSLRTGRAVFF. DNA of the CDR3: TGTGCCAGCAGCCTTAGGACAGGGCGGGCAGTGTTTTTT.

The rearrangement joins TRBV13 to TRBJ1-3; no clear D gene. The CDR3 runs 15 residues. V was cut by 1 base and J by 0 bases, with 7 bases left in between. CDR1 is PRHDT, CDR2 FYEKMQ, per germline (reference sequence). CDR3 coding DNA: TGTGCCAGCAGCTTAGAAGGGAGCTCTGGAAACACCATATATTTT. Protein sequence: CASSLEGSSGNTIYF. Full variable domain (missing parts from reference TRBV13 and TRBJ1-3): AAGVIQSPRHLIKEKRETATLKCYPIPRHDTVYWYQQGPGQDPQFLISFYEKMQSDKGSIPDRFSAQQFSDYHSELNMSSLELGDSALYFCASSLEGSSGNTIYFGEGSWLTVV.

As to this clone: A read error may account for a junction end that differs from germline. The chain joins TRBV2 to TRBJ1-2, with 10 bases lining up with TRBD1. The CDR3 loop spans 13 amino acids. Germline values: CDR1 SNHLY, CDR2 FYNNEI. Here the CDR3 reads CTSRGQGRGGYTF. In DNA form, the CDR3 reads TGTACCAGCAGGGGACAGGGGAGAGGTGGCTACACCTTC.

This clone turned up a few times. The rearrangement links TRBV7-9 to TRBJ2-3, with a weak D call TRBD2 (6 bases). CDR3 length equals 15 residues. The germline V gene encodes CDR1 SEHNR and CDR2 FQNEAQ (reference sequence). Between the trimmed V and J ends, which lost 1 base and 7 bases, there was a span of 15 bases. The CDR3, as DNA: TGTGCCAGCAGCTTAGGCTGGCTAGCGATACATACGCAGTATTTT. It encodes CASSLGWLAIHTQYF.

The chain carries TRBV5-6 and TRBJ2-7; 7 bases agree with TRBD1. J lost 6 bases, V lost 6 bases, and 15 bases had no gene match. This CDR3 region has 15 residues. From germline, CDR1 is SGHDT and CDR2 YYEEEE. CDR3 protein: CASNRPRGPGGEQYF. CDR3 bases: TGTGCCAGCAACCGCCCCAGGGGCCCAGGGGGCGAGCAGTACTTC.

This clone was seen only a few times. This chain's CDR3 is CASSLRLAGGTDTQYF. The CDR3 DNA sequence: TGTGCCAGCAGTTTACGGCTAGCGGGAGGCACAGATACGCAGTATTTT. This chain connects TRBV27 to TRBJ2-3; 10 nucleotides align to TRBD2. Germline assignment: CDR1 MNHEY and CDR2 SMNVEV (reference sequence). Trimming took 2 bases from V and 1 from J; bases not matched to a gene: 3. There are 16 residues in the CDR3.